One and the same sample provided the 10 T cell receptor beta chains below, sequenced in a study of blood T cell repertoires in COVID-19. Sequencing used immunoSEQ multiplex PCR; TCRdb keeps in-frame clones, though not all of them. This sample has around 330,000 clones, with around 89% found just once. Sequencing was carried out using peripheral blood. The receptors were sampled from a woman aged 50 to 65 with active or convalescent COVID-19.

Here the CDR3 DNA reads TGTGCCAGCAGTCCCCATCGGACAGGAGGGAACTATGGCTACACCTTC. Its protein product is CASSPHRTGGNYGYTF. The V gene is TRBV6-2 or TRBV6-3, the J gene TRBJ1-2, with TRBD1 matching 7 bases. The J segment lost 2 bases and the V segment lost 5 bases, leaving 11 bases of the junction unmatched. The germline gives CDR1 MNHEY, CDR2 SVGEGT. The CDR3 length is 16 residues.

The rearrangement joins TRBV7-3 to TRBJ2-3, with 7 bases aligning to TRBD1. The CDR3 consists of 15 residues. Unmatched junction bases numbered 7, after V lost 5 bases and J lost 2 bases. Per the germline V gene, CDR1 is SGHTA and CDR2 is FQGTGA. Written as DNA, the CDR3 is TGTGCCAGCAGCCGAGACAGGGCCGCCACAGATACGCAGTATTTT. Translating it yields CASSRDRAATDTQYF.

This chain connects TRBV5-8 to TRBJ2-1; 10 bases agree with TRBD2. The germline V gene encodes CDR1 SGHTS and CDR2 YDEGEE. V was clipped by 0 bases and J by 10 bases; unmatched bases: 7. This CDR3 comprises 15 residues. The CDR3 loop is CASSLAASGGWEQFF. In nucleotides, the CDR3 is TGTGCCAGCAGCTTGGCGGCTAGCGGGGGATGGGAGCAGTTCTTC.

The V call is TRBV11-2, the J call TRBJ1-6, with a weak D call TRBD1 (6 bases). The CDR3 is 13 amino acids. Germline CDR1 is SGHAT and CDR2 is FQNNGV. V lost 3 bases to trimming and J lost 11 bases, with 11 bases between them. In DNA, the CDR3 is TGTGCCAGCAGCTTGTCGGGGGGGCCACCCCTCCACTTT. It yields the protein CASSLSGGPPLHF. Based on the CDR3 plus reference TRBV11-2 and TRBJ1-6, the full variable domain is EAGVAQSPRYKIIEKRQSVAFWCNPISGHATLYWYQQILGQGPKLLIQFQNNGVVDDSQLPKDRFSAERLKGVDSTLKIQPAKLEDSAVYLCASSLSGGPPLHFGNGTRLTVT.

The rearrangement uses TRBV11-3 and TRBJ1-2, with 8 bases matching TRBD1. J gave up 8 bases and V 4 bases, and 6 bases lay outside the gene matches. Germline CDR1 and CDR2: SGHNT and YENEEA. The CDR3 is made up of 13 amino acids. CDR3 nucleotide sequence: TGTGCCAGCAGCTCCGGACAGGGCGACGGCTACACCTTC. This translates into CASSSGQGDGYTF.

The CDR3, as DNA: TGTGCCAGCAGCGCCGGAGGGGAGAGCGAGCAGTACTTC. Amino acids: CASSAGGESEQYF. The chain employs TRBV9 and TRBJ2-7, with a possible D match to TRBD2 (6 bases). Deletions cut 3 bases from V and 6 bases from J, with 13 bases between. From germline, CDR1 is SGDLS and CDR2 YYNGEE. This CDR3 spans 13 amino acids.

The chain recombines TRBV18 with TRBJ2-6; 12 bases agree with TRBD1. The V gene's germline CDR1 is KGHSH and CDR2 LQKENI. The ends lost 4 bases at V and 1 base at J; junction bases unmatched: 5. The CDR3 contains 18 residues. CDR3 sequence (DNA): TGTGCCAGCTCACGCGGGACAGGGGGCAGTTCTGGGGCCAACGTCCTGACTTTC. Translating gives CASSRGTGGSSGANVLTF. Full variable domain (missing parts from reference TRBV18 and TRBJ2-6): NAGVMQNPRHLVRRRGQEARLRCSPMKGHSHVYWYRQLPEEGLKFMVYLQKENIIDESGMPKERFSAEFPKEGPSILRIQQVVRGDSAAYFCASSRGTGGSSGANVLTFGAGSRLTVL.

The chain joins TRBV4-3 to TRBJ2-3; D not resolved. This CDR3 has 13 residues. Per the germline V gene, CDR1 is LGHNA and CDR2 is YSLEER. V lost 0 bases and J 6 bases, leaving 7 bases between the germline ends. CDR3 protein: CASSQDNSDTQYF. In nucleotides, the CDR3 is TGCGCCAGCAGCCAAGATAATAGTGATACGCAGTATTTT.

The rearrangement uses TRBV5-6 and TRBJ2-7; weak D call: TRBD2 (7 bases). The CDR3 is 17 residues long. Germline lookup yields CDR1 SGHDT and CDR2 YYEEEE. Trimming shortened V by 4 bases and J by 1 base, and 21 bases separated the two germline ends. Written as DNA, the CDR3 is TGTGCCAGCAGCCCAGAGGGGGGGGCGATACCGTCCTACGAGCAGTACTTC. As protein: CASSPEGGAIPSYEQYF.

V is TRBV2 and J is TRBJ1-2, with D uncertain. This CDR3 has 13 residues. V lost 3 bases and J 2 bases, leaving 7 bases between the germline ends. CDR1 SNHLY and CDR2 FYNNEI come from the germline V gene. The CDR3 here is CASSDPGNYGYTF. The CDR3 DNA follows: TGTGCCAGCAGTGACCCGGGGAACTATGGCTACACCTTC.